This T cell receptor (beta chain) came from a study of blood T cell repertoires in COVID-19. This CDR3 is built from 17 residues. From germline, CDR1 is LGHNA and CDR2 YNFKEQ. Trimming stripped 0 bases from V and 0 bases from J, with 12 bases between. TCRdb keeps only in-frame clones here, not all; method: immunoSEQ multiplex PCR. The profile covers 150,000 to 200,000 clones, with 85% to 90% appearing a single time and roughly 0.9% taken by the ten largest. The rearrangement joins TRBV4-2 to TRBJ1-3; D gene ambiguous. Sequencing was performed on peripheral blood. This sequence was found in a woman in her late teens or twenties who had recovered from COVID-19. CDR3 nucleotide sequence: TGTGCCAGCAGCCAAGAAGTGGCATCTTACTCTGGAAACACCATATATTTT. Its translation is CASSQEVASYSGNTIYF.